These T cell receptor beta chains were read from a single sample in a study of T-cell reconstitution after alpha-beta-depleted transplantation in children. TCRdb fed the PCR reads into MiXCR, producing one record per CDR3 protein. The table has about 460,000 distinct CDR3 sequences, over 9.5% seen once. The specimen was PBMCs, collected before TCRalphabeta/CD19-depleted stem cell transplant. The receptors were gathered from a child aged 2 to 9 with inherited bone marrow failure, due to receive a stem cell transplant. The CDR3 runs from the conserved cysteine through the conserved F or W. D genes are given only for firm matches. Expanded clones are given a class, and other clones once, few, many or no size at all.

-	TRBV5-5	-	TRBJ1-2	TGTGCCAGCAGCCCCCCGTCTTTTCTTTATGGCTACACCTTC	CASSPPSFLYGYTF
TRBD2	TRBV7-2	many	TRBJ2-7	TGTGCCAGCAGCCCGTCTAGCGGTTCCTACGAGCAGTACTTC	CASSPSSGSYEQYF
TRBD2	TRBV20-1	many	TRBJ2-5	TGCAGTGCTAGAGATGTCGGACTAGCGGGGCCAACACAAGAGACCCAGTACTTC	CSARDVGLAGPTQETQYF
-	TRBV7-8	many	TRBJ2-2	TGTGCCAGCAGCTTACGCCTAAACGGGAGTTCGGGGATCACCGGGGAGCTGTTTTTT	CASSLRLNGSSGITGELFF
-	TRBV20-1	many	TRBJ2-2	TGCAGTGCTATCCCCGTCCGGGAGTGGGTAACCGGGGAGCTGTTTTTT	CSAIPVREWVTGELFF
TRBD2	TRBV24-1	many	TRBJ2-3	TGTGCCACCAGTGATCCCAGCGGGAGGGCAACAGATACGCAGTATTTT	CATSDPSGRATDTQYF
TRBD2	TRBV20-1	few	TRBJ2-1	TGCAGTGCCCCGTTGACTAGCGGACCCTACAATGAGCAGTTCTTC	CSAPLTSGPYNEQFF
-	TRBV6-6	-	TRBJ2-7	TGTGCCACGGTTTTAGGGGGAGGCTACGAGCAGTACTTC	CATVLGGGYEQYF
-	TRBV20-1	-	TRBJ2-1	TGCAGTGCCCCGCGGCAAAGGGCCTACAATGAGCAGTTCTTC	CSAPRQRAYNEQFF
TRBD2	TRBV5-1	many	TRBJ2-1	TGCGCCAGCAGCTTGGTTCCTAGCGGGAGGGCCTGGGGCAATGAGCAGTTCTTC	CASSLVPSGRAWGNEQFF
TRBD2	TRBV5-1	-	TRBJ2-1	TGCGCCAGCACCCATACACTACGACTAGCGGGAGCCCTTGGCAATGAGCAGTTCTTC	CASTHTLRLAGALGNEQFF
-	TRBV11-1	many	TRBJ2-5	TGTGCCAGCAGCCCTAGCGTCCCCCGTACTAGTGCGGGTCAAGAGACCCAGTACTTC	CASSPSVPRTSAGQETQYF
-	TRBV20-1	many	TRBJ1-2	TGCAGTGCCCTCACGGCAGGCACTAACTATGGCTACACCTTC	CSALTAGTNYGYTF
TRBD1	TRBV12-3/TRBV12-4	few	TRBJ1-5	TGTGCCAGCAGCTCCCGTGGGACAGCCCTTAGCAATCAGCCCCAGCATTTT	CASSSRGTALSNQPQHF
-	TRBV20-1	-	TRBJ2-5	TGCAGTGCTAGAGACAGGGCTCGAGAGACCCAGTACTTC	CSARDRARETQYF
TRBD2	TRBV3-1	few	TRBJ2-1	TGTGCCAGCAGGCGACGGAATAGCGGGAGGGCCGCTGAGCAGTTCTTC	CASRRRNSGRAAEQFF
-	TRBV28	few	TRBJ1-2	TGTGCCAGCAGTTTAAACAGTTTACCAACTAACTATGGCTACACCTTC	CASSLNSLPTNYGYTF